What follows are 32 T cell receptor beta chains derived from one specimen sequenced in a study of blood T cell repertoires in COVID-19 (dated by TCRdb to the early 2020s). The library was made by the immunoSEQ multiplex PCR assay. Held by TCRdb, this immuneACCESS table contains in-frame sequences only and omits some clones. Under half of the omission traces to an unresolved V gene where checked; the cause of the rest is unknown. The sample includes some 85,000 clones, with 65% to 80% observed a single time. The ten largest clonotypes hold roughly 50% of the sample. Sequencing input: peripheral blood. The receptor set was obtained from a human donor in a cohort sampled during active COVID-19.

This clone has a single count. The chain combines TRBV7-2 with TRBJ2-3; D not resolved. Germline CDR1 and CDR2: SGHTA and FQGNSA. The CDR3 contains 15 residues. V was pared by 0 bases and J by 6 bases, with 13 bases between. In DNA, the CDR3 is TGTGCCAGCAGCTTAGCTAGGCCCCCGCGGGATACGCAGTATTTT. This encodes CASSLARPPRDTQYF. The full variable domain, its missing parts supplied by reference TRBV7-2 and TRBJ2-3, is GAGVSQSPSNKVTEKGKDVELRCDPISGHTALYWYRQSLGQGLEFLIYFQGNSAPDKSGLPSDRFSAERTGGSVSTLTIQRTQQEDSAVYLCASSLARPPRDTQYFGPGTRLTVL.

V and J are TRBV10-3 and TRBJ1-2; a weak D match, TRBD1 (6 bases). The CDR3 has 13 residues. The germline CDR1 and CDR2 sequences are ENHRY and SYGVKD. V gave up 4 bases and J gave up 3 bases, with 9 bases separating them. CDR3 nucleotides: TGTGCCATCAGTGTCAGGGGAGACTATGGCTACACCTTC. Protein product: CAISVRGDYGYTF.

The V call is TRBV28, the J call TRBJ2-1, with D possibly matching TRBD1 (6 bases). Germline-derived CDR1 and CDR2 are MDHEN and SYDVKM. The length of the CDR3 is 15 residues. The V end lost 2 bases, the J end lost 0 bases, and 8 bases lay between the germline ends. CDR3 sequence reads: CASSLQGPSYNEQFF. For the CDR3, the DNA is TGTGCCAGCAGTTTACAGGGGCCCTCCTACAATGAGCAGTTCTTC.

The V gene is TRBV11-2, the J gene TRBJ1-4, with TRBD1 matching 7 bases. CDR3 length equals 15 residues. V dropped 0 bases and J dropped 8; count of bases not matched to a gene: 6. Per germline, CDR1 SGHAT and CDR2 FQNNGV. Written as DNA, the CDR3 is TGTGCCAGCAGCTTAGAGAGGGACAGACTCGAAAAACTGTTTTTT. Protein sequence: CASSLERDRLEKLFF.

The chain is built from TRBV19 and TRBJ1-2, with 7 positions matching TRBD1. The CDR3 has 17 residues. Germline values: CDR1 LNHDA, CDR2 SQIVND (reference sequence). V shed 2 bases and J 2 bases; nucleotides not matched to a gene: 11. This chain's CDR3 is CASSIRDRGTANYGYTF. The CDR3 DNA reads TGTGCCAGTAGTATAAGGGATCGCGGGACAGCGAACTATGGCTACACCTTC.

The chain joins TRBV19 to TRBJ1-4; possibly TRBD1 for D (6 bases). This CDR3 spans 15 amino acids. V lost 5 bases and J lost 8, with 18 bases in between. CDR1 LNHDA and CDR2 SQIVND come from the germline V gene (reference sequence). CDR3 amino acids: CASSVGGGKGEKLFF. DNA for the CDR3: TGTGCCAGTAGTGTCGGTGGGGGCAAGGGCGAAAAACTGTTTTTT.

The chain joins TRBV27 to TRBJ2-5; 8 bases fit TRBD1. This CDR3 comprises 13 residues. Per germline, CDR1 MNHEY and CDR2 SMNVEV (reference sequence). V was clipped by 2 bases and J by 6 bases; unmatched bases: 2. CDR3 protein: CASSLQGAKTQYF. Written as DNA, the CDR3 is TGTGCCAGCAGTTTACAGGGGGCAAAGACCCAGTACTTC.

This chain uses TRBV4-2 with TRBJ1-5, with 10 bases that match TRBD1. Germline trimming cut 4 bases from V and 1 base from J; bases unmatched to any gene: 10. This CDR3 contains 18 residues. Looked up from germline, CDR1 is LGHNA and CDR2 is YNFKEQ. Written as DNA, the CDR3 is TGTGCCAGCAGCCCGGACAGGGGGAGGTTTAACAGCAATCAGCCCCAGCATTTT. Residues: CASSPDRGRFNSNQPQHF.

The chain combines TRBV7-2 with TRBJ1-2; tentative D call: TRBD1 (6 bases). The CDR3 is 14 residues long. Trimming removed 5 bases from V and 7 bases from J, with 17 bases in between. Germline CDR1 SGHTA, CDR2 FQGNSA. Here the CDR3 DNA reads TGTGCCAGCAGCCTCTTAACAGGGAAAGCTGGCTACACCTTC. Translation gives CASSLLTGKAGYTF.

The rearrangement joins TRBV27 to TRBJ2-2; possible D gene TRBD1, 5 bases. The CDR3 sequence is 17 residues long. V shed 7 bases and J shed 4 bases, with 22 bases lying between them. Germline-derived CDR1 and CDR2 are MNHEY and SMNVEV (reference sequence). For the CDR3, the DNA is TGTGCCAGCATCTCCCTGGGGCTAGGGGTAGGCACCGGGGAGCTGTTTTTT. Translated, it gives CASISLGLGVGTGELFF.

The J gene is TRBJ2-7, the V gene TRBV7-9; a weak D match, TRBD1 (5 bases). The V end lost 1 base, the J end lost 4 bases, and 8 bases lay between the germline ends. CDR1 is SEHNR, CDR2 FQNEAQ, per germline (reference sequence). This CDR3 has 13 residues. CDR3 protein: CASSLGQLYEQYF. The CDR3 DNA reads TGTGCCAGCAGCTTAGGACAGTTATACGAGCAGTACTTC.

This clone is a singleton in its sample. The gene calls are TRBV28 and TRBJ1-5; D unresolved. Germline V CDR1 and CDR2: MDHEN, SYDVKM. Trimming stripped 6 bases from V and 6 bases from J, with 12 bases between. The CDR3 totals 13 residues. The CDR3 DNA sequence: TGTGCCAGCAGAAACCGCGGAGTTCAGCCCCAGCATTTT. It yields the protein CASRNRGVQPQHF.

The chain has TRBV28 and TRBJ1-6; TRBD1 matches at 9 bases. J was trimmed by 7 bases and V by 6 bases; bases with no gene match: 4. CDR1 and CDR2 from the germline V gene are MDHEN and SYDVKM. This CDR3 is 14 amino acids long. The CDR3, as DNA: TGTGCCAGCAGGGACAGGGGCCGCAATTCACCCCTCCACTTT. It is translated as CASRDRGRNSPLHF.

The chain joins TRBV27 to TRBJ1-5; no clear D. This CDR3 region has 14 residues. Germline CDR1 and CDR2: MNHEY and SMNVEV (reference sequence). V lost 5 bases and J 3 bases, leaving 11 bases between the germline ends. The CDR3: CASSEGVINQPQHF. As DNA, the CDR3 is TGTGCCAGCAGTGAGGGAGTAATCAATCAGCCCCAGCATTTT.

This chain links TRBV21-1 with TRBJ1-6; no DNA check was done on the table's D call, TRBD1. TRBV21-1 is marked as a pseudogene. This CDR3 has 14 amino acids. DNA for the CDR3: TGTGCCAGCAGCCACCGGGACACTAATTCACCCCTCCACTTT. It translates to CASSHRDTNSPLHF.

The sample holds a few counts of this clone. V is TRBV28 and J is TRBJ1-6; 8 bases align to TRBD1. This CDR3 is 14 amino acids long. The junction had 9 bases not matched to a gene; V was cut back by 7 bases and J by 10 bases. Germline V gene lookup returns CDR1 MDHEN and CDR2 SYDVKM. The CDR3 nucleotides read TGTGCCAGCATCAGGGGGCGAGTAATGTCACCCCTCCACTTT. This sequence encodes CASIRGRVMSPLHF.

This chain links TRBV19 with TRBJ2-7; perhaps TRBD2 as D (5 bases). Trimming shortened V by 1 base and J by 0 bases, and 19 bases separated the two germline ends. CDR1 and CDR2 (germline): LNHDA, SQIVND (reference sequence). The CDR3 runs to 18 residues. This chain's CDR3 is CASSIAQLGVTSSYEQYF. The CDR3 bases are TGTGCCAGTAGTATAGCCCAACTCGGGGTTACGAGCTCCTACGAGCAGTACTTC.

This clone turned up a few times. The CDR3 is CASTSFVGRQYYTF. The CDR3 coding sequence is TGTGCCAGCACCTCTTTTGTGGGCCGGCAATACTACACCTTC. The rearrangement uses TRBV27 and TRBJ1-2; D remains unclear. The V end lost 7 bases, the J end lost 10 bases, and 22 bases lay between the germline ends. The CDR3 totals 14 residues. CDR1 is MNHEY and CDR2 is SMNVEV in the germline V gene (reference sequence).

The chain combines TRBV4-2 with TRBJ2-5; the D gene is possibly TRBD2 (6 bases). The germline CDR1 and CDR2 sequences are LGHNA and YNFKEQ. The CDR3 runs 14 residues. The V end was cut by 0 bases, the J end by 5 bases, with 10 bases between. CDR3 in amino acids: CASSQDWGEETQYF. For the CDR3, the DNA is TGTGCCAGCAGCCAAGATTGGGGGGAGGAGACCCAGTACTTC.

This clone was observed once. This chain connects TRBV5-8 to TRBJ1-2; 7 bases align to TRBD1. The V segment lost 4 bases and the J segment 2 bases; nucleotides outside the gene matches: 8. CDR3 length: 15 amino acids. Germline CDR1 is SGHTS and CDR2 is YDEGEE. CDR3 residues: CASSLLTGFNYGYTF. The CDR3 bases are TGTGCCAGCAGCCTCCTGACAGGGTTCAACTATGGCTACACCTTC.

The chain combines TRBV3-1 (or the pseudogene TRBV3-2) with TRBJ2-7; possible D gene TRBD2, 5 bases. This CDR3 has 15 amino acids. Germline V gives CDR1 LGHDT, CDR2 YNNKEL (reference sequence). V was cut by 4 bases and J by 6 bases, with 19 bases left in between. The CDR3 spells CASSPRGGRLGEQYF. The CDR3, as DNA: TGTGCCAGCAGCCCCCGCGGTGGGAGACTCGGCGAGCAGTACTTC.

This clone was detected once. The genes are TRBV7-2 and TRBJ2-2, with 11 nucleotides matching TRBD2. V dropped 4 bases and J dropped 0; count of bases not matched to a gene: 7. CDR3 length: 18 residues. Germline CDR1 is SGHTA and CDR2 is FQGNSA. The CDR3 sequence is CASSSKGGLAANTGELFF. CDR3 coding DNA: TGTGCCAGCAGCTCCAAGGGGGGACTAGCGGCGAACACCGGGGAGCTGTTTTTT.

This clone was found once. The rearrangement links TRBV5-3 to TRBJ2-7, with 7 bases that match TRBD2. TRBV5-3 is an open reading frame whose function is uncertain. The CDR3 length is 17 residues. V shed 4 bases, J shed 0 bases, and the junction held 13 bases outside the gene matches. The CDR3 sequence: CARSDRDYPWGSYEQYF. The CDR3 DNA sequence: TGTGCCAGAAGCGACCGGGACTACCCTTGGGGCTCCTACGAGCAGTACTTC.

The chain couples TRBV6-4 to TRBJ2-2, with 12 bases that match TRBD1. This CDR3 region has 17 residues. V trimming: 4 bases; J trimming: 5 bases; junction bases outside the gene matches: 8. Germline CDR1 is MRHNA and CDR2 is SNTAGT. The CDR3 loop reads CASSAGTGGARTGELFF. The CDR3, as DNA: TGTGCCAGCAGTGCCGGGACAGGGGGCGCTCGGACCGGGGAGCTGTTTTTT.

The J gene is TRBJ2-1, the V gene TRBV7-3; 9 positions agree with TRBD1. V lost 2 bases, J lost 7 bases, and 9 bases stayed unmatched. The CDR3 is 16 residues long. Germline loops: CDR1 SGHTA, CDR2 FQGTGA. CDR3 coding DNA: TGTGCCAGCAGCTTAGATGACAGGGGGAAACTTAATGAGCAGTTCTTC. This codes for CASSLDDRGKLNEQFF.

In nucleotides, the CDR3 is TGCGCCAGCAGCGGAGACAGTGGAGCCTCTGGAAACACCATATATTTT. Translated: CASSGDSGASGNTIYF. The chain is built from TRBV5-1 and TRBJ1-3, with D perhaps matching TRBD1 (5 bases). CDR3 size: 16 residues. V gave up 4 bases and J gave up 0 bases, with 14 bases separating them. CDR1 SGHRS and CDR2 YFSETQ come from the germline V gene.

The rearrangement uses TRBV2 and TRBJ2-7; 7 bases are a match to TRBD1. CDR3 size: 14 residues. Germline assignment: CDR1 SNHLY and CDR2 FYNNEI. V lost 5 bases and J lost 3; bases outside the gene matches: 7. Here the CDR3 reads CASSTQGQRYEQYF. For the CDR3, the DNA is TGTGCCAGCAGTACCCAGGGACAGCGCTACGAGCAGTACTTC.

CDR3 DNA: TGTGCCAGCTCAACCTACAGGGGTGCGGGGGAGACCCAGTACTTC. It encodes CASSTYRGAGETQYF. V and J are TRBV18 and TRBJ2-5, with D perhaps matching TRBD1 (7 bases). The CDR3 extends over 15 amino acids. V shed 5 bases and J shed 5 bases, with 18 bases lying between them. The germline gives CDR1 KGHSH, CDR2 LQKENI.

This chain uses TRBV5-1 with TRBJ2-5; 7 bases match TRBD2. Germline trimming cut 3 bases from V and 4 bases from J; bases unmatched to any gene: 12. Germline CDR1 reads SGHRS; CDR2 reads YFSETQ. This CDR3 has 16 residues. The CDR3 DNA follows: TGCGCCAGCAGCTGGGAGGCGGGAGATCGGGGAGAGACCCAGTACTTC. It translates to CASSWEAGDRGETQYF. Based on the CDR3 plus reference TRBV5-1 and TRBJ2-5, the full variable domain is KAGVTQTPRYLIKTRGQQVTLSCSPISGHRSVSWYQQTPGQGLQFLFEYFSETQRNKGNFPGRFSGRQFSNSRSEMNVSTLELGDSALYLCASSWEAGDRGETQYFGPGTRLLVL.

The genes are TRBV6-1 and TRBJ1-6; D is uncertain. V lost 2 bases and J lost 10, with 12 bases in between. Germline lookup yields CDR1 MNHNS and CDR2 SASEGT. CDR3 length equals 14 residues. CDR3 sequence reads: CASSESQNWSPLHF. The CDR3 bases are TGTGCCAGCAGTGAATCTCAGAATTGGTCACCCCTCCACTTT.

J is TRBJ2-7 and V is TRBV6-2 or TRBV6-3; 10 bases fit TRBD2. J lost 4 bases, V lost 6 bases, and 12 bases had no gene match. The CDR3 covers 16 residues. Germline V lookup: CDR1 MNHEY, CDR2 SVGEGT. DNA for the CDR3: TGTGCCAGCAGCGTAGCGGGAGGCCCCCTTTTTTACGAGCAGTACTTC. This sequence encodes CASSVAGGPLFYEQYF.

The J gene is TRBJ1-4, the V gene TRBV9; the D gene is possibly TRBD1 (5 bases). V was trimmed by 0 bases and J by 4 bases, leaving 13 bases between them. This CDR3 spans 16 amino acids. Germline lookup yields CDR1 SGDLS and CDR2 YYNGEE. The CDR3 DNA sequence: TGTGCCAGCAGCGTAGGCTTGGGGCCGAGTAATGAAAAACTGTTTTTT. Protein: CASSVGLGPSNEKLFF.